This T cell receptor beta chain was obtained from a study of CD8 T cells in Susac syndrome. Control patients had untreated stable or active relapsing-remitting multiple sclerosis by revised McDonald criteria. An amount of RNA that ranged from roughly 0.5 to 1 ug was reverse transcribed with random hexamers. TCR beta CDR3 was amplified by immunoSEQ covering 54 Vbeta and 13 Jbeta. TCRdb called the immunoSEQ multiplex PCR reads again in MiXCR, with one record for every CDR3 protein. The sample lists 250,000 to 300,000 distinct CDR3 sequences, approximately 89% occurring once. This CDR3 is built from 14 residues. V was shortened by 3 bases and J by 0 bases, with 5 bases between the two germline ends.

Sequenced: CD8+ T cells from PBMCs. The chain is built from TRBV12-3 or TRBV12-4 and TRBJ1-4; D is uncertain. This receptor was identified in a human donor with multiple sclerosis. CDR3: CASSLGSTNEKLFF. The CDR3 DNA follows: TGTGCCAGCAGTTTGGGTTCAACTAATGAAAAACTGTTTTTT.